The rows below give T cell receptor beta chains drawn from one sample of a study of T cell responses to AZD1222 COVID-19 vaccine. Clones were read by immunoSEQ multiplex PCR, and TCRdb kept only the in-frame ones, dropping some. Counted here are 40,000 or so clones, roughly 84% occurring once; the ten biggest clones make up 15% to 20%. The input for sequencing was peripheral blood, taken 28 days after the second AZD1222 dose. The source of these receptors is an adult who received the AZD1222 COVID-19 vaccine. Both conserved end residues are part of each CDR3. Fields, in order: CDR3 DNA, CDR3 protein, V gene, clone size, D gene, J gene. D genes are given only for firm matches. Clone size is given for some rows only: seen once, a few or many times, or a class if the clone is expanded.

CDR3 DNA: TGTGCCAGCAGTGGCCTAGCGGTCGGCCTGAGCTCCTACAATGAGCAGTTCTTC
CDR3 protein: CASSGLAVGLSSYNEQFF
V gene: TRBV2
clone size: few
D gene: TRBD2
J gene: TRBJ2-1

CDR3 DNA: TGTGCCAGCAGCCCGTGGACAGGGCAGGCAGCTTTCTTT
CDR3 protein: CASSPWTGQAAFF
V gene: TRBV7-2
clone size: NA
D gene: TRBD1
J gene: TRBJ1-1

CDR3 DNA: TGTGCCAGCAGTGACGATCAGAGCTACTATGGCTACACCTTC
CDR3 protein: CASSDDQSYYGYTF
V gene: TRBV2
clone size: NA
D gene: NA
J gene: TRBJ1-2

CDR3 DNA: TGTGCCAGCAGTGAGGAGGACAGCTCCTACAATGAGCAGTTCTTC
CDR3 protein: CASSEEDSSYNEQFF
V gene: TRBV6-4
clone size: NA
D gene: NA
J gene: TRBJ2-1

CDR3 DNA: TGTGCCAGCAGCCCGTTTAGGGGGCCTTCTTCACCCCTCCACTTT
CDR3 protein: CASSPFRGPSSPLHF
V gene: TRBV7-9
clone size: NA
D gene: TRBD1
J gene: TRBJ1-6

CDR3 DNA: TGTGCCAGCAGTGTCGGACTGAGGGAGACCCAGTACTTC
CDR3 protein: CASSVGLRETQYF
V gene: TRBV2
clone size: NA
D gene: NA
J gene: TRBJ2-5

CDR3 DNA: TGTGCCAGTAGTGCCTACCCCCGGGACGGATCCTACGAGCAGTACTTC
CDR3 protein: CASSAYPRDGSYEQYF
V gene: TRBV19
clone size: NA
D gene: NA
J gene: TRBJ2-7

CDR3 DNA: TGTGCCAGCAGCCAAATTATTAGCGGGGGCTACAATGAGCAGTTCTTC
CDR3 protein: CASSQIISGGYNEQFF
V gene: TRBV3-1/TRBV3-2
clone size: NA
D gene: TRBD2
J gene: TRBJ2-1

CDR3 DNA: TGTGCCAGCAGTATCTGCGGCAGGGGTGAAAAACTGTTTTTT
CDR3 protein: CASSICGRGEKLFF
V gene: TRBV28
clone size: NA
D gene: NA
J gene: TRBJ1-4

CDR3 DNA: TGCAGTGCGAGTTCTGGGGACCATCAGCCCCAGCATTTT
CDR3 protein: CSASSGDHQPQHF
V gene: TRBV20-1
clone size: NA
D gene: NA
J gene: TRBJ1-5

CDR3 DNA: TGTGCCAGCAGCTTACCGCGAAAGGGACAGGGAAGGGATGGCTACACCTTC
CDR3 protein: CASSLPRKGQGRDGYTF
V gene: TRBV7-9
clone size: few
D gene: TRBD1
J gene: TRBJ1-2

CDR3 DNA: TGTGCCAGCAGCTTAAACGGGGGGGACTACAATGAGCAGTTCTTC
CDR3 protein: CASSLNGGDYNEQFF
V gene: TRBV7-2
clone size: NA
D gene: TRBD2
J gene: TRBJ2-1

CDR3 DNA: TGTGCCAGCAGCACCCAGGGGGGCCCAGAGTACTTC
CDR3 protein: CASSTQGGPEYF
V gene: TRBV7-9
clone size: NA
D gene: NA
J gene: TRBJ2-7

CDR3 DNA: TGTGCCAGCAGCAAAGCGCAAGGGGGGAATCAGCCCCAGCATTTT
CDR3 protein: CASSKAQGGNQPQHF
V gene: TRBV21-1
clone size: once
D gene: NA
J gene: TRBJ1-5

CDR3 DNA: TGTGCCAGCAGTTCGACAGCGACGATGAACACTGAAGCTTTCTTT
CDR3 protein: CASSSTATMNTEAFF
V gene: TRBV6-2/TRBV6-3
clone size: once
D gene: NA
J gene: TRBJ1-1

CDR3 DNA: TGTGCCTGGAGTAGAGGGGTCCCTATGAACACTGAAGCTTTCTTT
CDR3 protein: CAWSRGVPMNTEAFF
V gene: TRBV30
clone size: once
D gene: NA
J gene: TRBJ1-1

CDR3 DNA: TGTGCCAGCAGCTCCGGACTAGACGCGTACTTC
CDR3 protein: CASSSGLDAYF
V gene: TRBV7-9
clone size: NA
D gene: TRBD2
J gene: TRBJ2-7

CDR3 DNA: TGTGCCAGCCCCCCCTCCGGGACAGCCCGGTGGGAGCAGTTCTTC
CDR3 protein: CASPPSGTARWEQFF
V gene: TRBV28
clone size: NA
D gene: TRBD1
J gene: TRBJ2-1